This is a list of T cell receptor beta chains from one sample in a study of beta chain features in type 1 diabetes. Repertoires were generated with immunoSEQ multiplex PCR, while TCRdb's copy carries only in-frame clones and drops some. The data contain tens of thousands of clones, 52% of them singletons. The specimen was Tregs from blood. The receptors come from a woman in her thirties or forties with type 1 diabetes. The CDR3 runs from the conserved cysteine through the conserved F or W. D genes are given only for firm matches. Clone size, where shown, is once, few, many, or a class for clones that have expanded.

cdr3_aa cdr3_nt clone_size j_call d_call v_call
CASSTKAGAYEQYF TGTGCCAGCTCAACAAAAGCGGGGGCCTACGAGCAGTACTTC - TRBJ2-7 TRBD2 TRBV18
CASSFIGGTSGRNEQFF TGCGCCAGCAGCTTTATTGGGGGGACTAGCGGGAGGAATGAGCAGTTCTTC - TRBJ2-1 TRBD2 TRBV5-1
CASSADNSPLHF TGTGCCAGCAGTGCTGATAATTCACCCCTCCACTTT - TRBJ1-6 - TRBV6-1
CASGSGTGINEQYF TGCGCCAGCGGGTCCGGGACAGGGATCAACGAGCAGTACTTC - TRBJ2-7 TRBD1 TRBV5-1
CASSLTVSSYNEQFF TGTGCCAGCAGCCTGACAGTAAGCTCCTACAATGAGCAGTTCTTC - TRBJ2-1 - TRBV5-4
CAIKEVEGTDTQYF TGTGCCATCAAGGAGGTAGAGGGCACAGATACGCAGTATTTT - TRBJ2-3 - TRBV10-3
CASSVGQGRYNEQFF TGTGCCAGCAGCGTAGGGCAGGGAAGGTACAATGAGCAGTTCTTC few TRBJ2-1 - TRBV9
CASSLQGASFSNQPQHF TGTGCCAGTAGCTTGCAGGGGGCGAGTTTCAGCAATCAGCCCCAGCATTTT - TRBJ1-5 TRBD1 TRBV19
CASSTQTNTEAFF TGTGCCAGCAGCACACAGACGAACACTGAAGCTTTCTTT once TRBJ1-1 - TRBV6-1
CASSLGGDRGKNEQYF TGCGCCAGCAGCCTGGGGGGCGACAGGGGGAAAAACGAGCAGTACTTC - TRBJ2-7 TRBD1 TRBV5-1
CASSDLSRQETQYF TGTGCCAGCAGTGATTTATCGAGGCAAGAGACCCAGTACTTC - TRBJ2-5 - TRBV25-1
CASSLEAFKSHGYTF TGCGCCAGCAGCTTGGAAGCCTTTAAGAGCCATGGCTACACCTTC - TRBJ1-2 - TRBV5-1
CASSFRTASEPQHF TGTGCCAGCAGCTTCAGGACAGCCTCGGAGCCCCAGCATTTT - TRBJ1-5 - TRBV5-5
CASSEDRGGTEAFF TGTGCCAGCAGTGAGGACAGGGGAGGCACTGAAGCTTTCTTT - TRBJ1-1 TRBD1 TRBV27
CASSFSNQETQYF TGCGCCAGCAGCTTTTCCAACCAAGAGACCCAGTACTTC few TRBJ2-5 - TRBV5-1
CASSSYPDSASGNTIYF TGTGCCAGCAGCTCCTACCCTGACAGTGCCTCTGGAAACACCATATATTTT once TRBJ1-3 - TRBV13
CASSGDRITSEAFF TGTGCCAGCAGTGGAGACAGGATCACCTCTGAAGCTTTCTTT - TRBJ1-1 - TRBV6-5
CASSVQSNTEAFF TGTGCCAGCAGCGTTCAGTCGAACACTGAAGCTTTCTTT - TRBJ1-1 - TRBV9
CSVRRRNFASELFF TGCAGCGTGAGGAGGCGAAACTTTGCGTCTGAACTGTTTTTT - TRBJ1-4 - TRBV29-1
CASSPGGYGGEPQHF TGTGCCAGCAGTCCGGGGGGTTACGGGGGAGAGCCCCAGCATTTT - TRBJ1-5 - TRBV6-6
CASGTGTTYTDTQYF TGTGCTAGTGGTACAGGGACTACCTACACAGATACGCAGTATTTT - TRBJ2-3 - TRBV12-5
CASSMGQGGVQPQHF TGTGCCAGCAGCATGGGACAGGGAGGTGTTCAGCCCCAGCATTTT - TRBJ1-5 TRBD1 TRBV6-5
CASSWDRVGYNEQFF TGTGCCAGCAGCTGGGACAGGGTGGGGTACAATGAGCAGTTCTTC - TRBJ2-1 TRBD1 TRBV7-8
CASSQDFTGTKGYTF TGCGCCAGCAGCCAAGATTTTACAGGGACCAAGGGCTACACCTTC few TRBJ1-2 - TRBV4-3
CASKPREGVNTEAFF TGCGCCAGCAAACCGAGGGAGGGTGTGAACACTGAAGCTTTCTTT - TRBJ1-1 - TRBV5-1
CASSLIAVHNEQYF TGTGCCAGCAGTTTAATAGCGGTTCACAACGAGCAGTACTTC few TRBJ2-7 - TRBV28
CASRRGTNEKLFF TGTGCCAGCCGAAGAGGCACTAATGAAAAACTGTTTTTT few TRBJ1-4 - TRBV7-9
CASSQGDLYEQYF TGTGCCAGCAGCCAGGGGGACCTCTACGAGCAGTACTTC - TRBJ2-7 TRBD1 TRBV7-2
CASTRQVPGDTEAFF TGTGCCAGTACCAGACAGGTCCCTGGGGACACTGAAGCTTTCTTT - TRBJ1-1 - TRBV19
CASRSRDRNSEQYF TGTGCCAGCAGAAGCCGGGACAGGAACAGCGAGCAGTACTTC medium-sized TRBJ2-7 TRBD1 TRBV6-5
CASSVWRGISPLHF TGTGCCAGCAGTGTTTGGAGGGGAATTTCACCCCTCCACTTT few TRBJ1-6 - TRBV6-4
CAISEFGGKQYF TGTGCCATCAGTGAGTTTGGGGGGAAGCAGTACTTC - TRBJ2-7 - TRBV10-3
CASSLGNLAPPGELFF TGTGCCAGCAGCTTAGGAAACCTAGCGCCGCCCGGGGAGCTGTTTTTT - TRBJ2-2 - TRBV5-6
CAWKLWGGGSNEQFF TGTGCCTGGAAGCTCTGGGGCGGGGGCTCCAATGAGCAGTTCTTC - TRBJ2-1 - TRBV30
CSAGTHSGNTIYF TGCAGCGCTGGGACTCACTCTGGAAACACCATATATTTT - TRBJ1-3 - TRBV29-1
CASNLAGLSTDTQYF TGCGCCAGCAATCTAGCGGGGCTGAGCACAGATACGCAGTATTTT few TRBJ2-3 TRBD2 TRBV5-1
CASSFERFTGELFF TGTGCCAGCAGTTTTGAGAGATTTACCGGGGAGCTGTTTTTT - TRBJ2-2 - TRBV28
CASSLLGAGLQETQYF TGTGCCAGCAGTTTACTTGGGGCGGGACTCCAAGAGACCCAGTACTTC - TRBJ2-5 - TRBV27
CAISPNELAGAGEQYF TGTGCCATCAGTCCGAACGAACTAGCGGGAGCGGGAGAGCAGTACTTC once TRBJ2-7 TRBD2 TRBV10-3